This T cell receptor (beta chain) was identified during a study of blood T cells in healthy people across ages (dated by TCRdb to about 2015). For the study in its entirety: In model experiments, template switching captured roughly one uniquely barcoded TCR beta cDNA molecule for every two T cells. To track age-related changes in TCR beta repertoire diversity, the study relied on deep sequencing normalized with unique cDNA molecular identifiers. The donors were split into four age groups: young (average about 15 years), middle-aged (roughly 39), aged (about 62) and long-lived (approximately 80). To avoid experimental bias, donors of different ages were distributed randomly across sequencing lanes. For two donors (one aged 18 to 29 and one aged 80 or older), the study analyzed two additional independent replicas of 1 million unique cDNA reads from the same blood draw.

Taken from cysteine to phenylalanine, the CDR3 has 17 residues. Just the 51-base CDR3 DNA is kept, in frame starting at base 1. After removal of 3 bases from V and 4 bases from J, the junction retains 14 bases not matched to a gene. The germline V gene provides CDR1 SGDLS and CDR2 YYNGEE. The study at large found these results: Estimates of total diversity based on one million sequenced T cells were considered lower bounds and underestimates. There was a strong correlation between observed TCR beta diversity and the percentage of naive T cells measured by flow cytometry. Because profiling used bulk unsorted PBMCs, naive and antigen-experienced compartments could not be compared conclusively. Because the CMV infection status of the donors was unknown, age-related changes in expanded clonotypes may potentially have been confounded. As age increased, observed TCR beta diversity per million T cells dropped in a roughly linear way, and a significant reduction was already evident by age roughly 36. Compared with the aged group, the long-lived group had more naive CD4+ T cells, fewer expanded clones and increased TCR diversity, suggesting age selection.

Libraries came from 5' RACE. The sequencer was an Illumina HiSeq 2500. A second PCR of roughly 7 to 11 cycles was performed with a sample-barcoded 5' primer and a J-beta primer mix. A template-switch 5' adaptor carrying 12 random nucleotides introduced a unique molecular identifier onto each TCR beta cDNA molecule. Each sample yielded at least 2.5 million CDR3-containing paired-end reads. First-strand cDNA was synthesized from all RNA with the Mint cDNA synthesis kit, primed by a TRBC-specific oligonucleotide. After uracil-DNA glycosylase treatment, a first 18-cycle PCR used universal primers M1SS and BC2_uni_R on all cDNA. In the authors' own workflow: Each sample was normalized by randomly selecting 1 million high-quality reads, each carrying a distinct molecular identifier. Reads with shared molecular identifiers were discarded instead of being binned into consensus sequences. MiTCR, set to a Q25 quality threshold and the strictest error-elimination algorithm, was used for CDR3 identification, clonotype clustering and error correction. Lower-bound total TCR beta diversity was estimated with a nonparametric unseen species model using Euler transformation. TCRdb trimmed public reads at Q25 via fastp, called clones via MiXCR and kept in-frame beta chains. Each CDR3 protein gets just one entry, which takes the most common genes and DNA from the rows behind it. TCRdb, not the original authors, processed these V and J calls. Across this sample there are over 1,500,000 distinct CDR3 sequences, with roughly 52% seen only once. Of the sample, around 2.1% falls within the top ten clones.

Notes on this clonotype: Its binding antigen is unknown. Base-call qualities are not available, and no considerably larger clone is one nucleotide away.

Donors were a few dozen systemically healthy Caucasian individuals from Russia aged roughly 6 to 95 years. Each donor gave approximately 10 milliliters of peripheral blood, collected into EDTA-treated Vacutainer tubes. PBMCs were isolated by Ficoll-Paque density-gradient centrifugation, with at least 7 million obtained per sample. Total RNA was extracted from PBMCs with Trizol reagent, with at least 6 micrograms obtained per sample. Naive CD45RAhigh/CD27high T cell percentages were measured by flow cytometry on a PBMC aliquot from every donor. The sequence joins TRBV9 to TRBJ2-3, with TRBD2 identical over 7 junction bases. The TCR originated in a woman between 35 and 50 years old in good health. The sequenced sample consisted of blood. For the CDR3, the sequence is CASSAPLSGGAADTQYF. The DNA sequence is as follows: TGTGCCAGCAGCGCCCCACTGTCGGGGGGTGCAGCAGATACGCAGTATTTT.